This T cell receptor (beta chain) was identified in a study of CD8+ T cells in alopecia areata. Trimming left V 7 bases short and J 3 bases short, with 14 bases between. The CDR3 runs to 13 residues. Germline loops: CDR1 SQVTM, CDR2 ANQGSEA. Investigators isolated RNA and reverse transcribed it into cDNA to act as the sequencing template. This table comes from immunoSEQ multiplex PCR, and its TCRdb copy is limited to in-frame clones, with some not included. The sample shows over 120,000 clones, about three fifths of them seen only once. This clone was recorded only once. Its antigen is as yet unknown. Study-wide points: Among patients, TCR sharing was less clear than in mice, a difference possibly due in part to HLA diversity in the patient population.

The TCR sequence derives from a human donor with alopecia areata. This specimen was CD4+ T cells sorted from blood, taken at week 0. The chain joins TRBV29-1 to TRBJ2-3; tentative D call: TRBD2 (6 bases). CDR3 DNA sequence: TGCAGCGCTACCTATCTAGCGACAGATACGCAGTATTTT. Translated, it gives CSATYLATDTQYF.